The subject of this entry is one T cell receptor (beta chain). The antigen remains unidentified. Looked up from germline, CDR1 is SGHVS and CDR2 is FQNEAQ. The CDR3 has 13 residues. The V end was cut by 4 bases, the J end by 12 bases, with 16 bases between. In the PCR, 60 Vbeta and 13 Jbeta primers were used. The method was immunoSEQ multiplex PCR; TCRdb's version includes in-frame clones alone and lacks a portion of them. Of 200,000 or so clones listed, 82% are singletons. The data were taken from a study of cytomegalovirus exposure and HLA in healthy donors. The study's findings and limits: Under in vitro conditions, three CMV-associated chains were confirmed as specific for CMV antigens. Later on, an analysis found that several of the most significant clusters appeared to be linked to common viral pathogens, which included parvovirus B19.

V gene TRBV7-8 combines with J gene TRBJ2-1; D might be TRBD2 (5 bases). This sequence originates from a boy between 2 and 10 years old in good health and CMV-seronegative. Sequenced: PBMCs. Written as DNA, the CDR3 is TGTGCCAGCAGCTCGCGGGCCCCCGAAGGGCAGTTCTTC. Translating gives CASSSRAPEGQFF.